The 19 T cell receptor beta chains given below trace back to one sample, sequenced in a study of blood T cell repertoires in COVID-19. Libraries were prepared by immunoSEQ multiplex PCR; TCRdb keeps only in-frame clonotypes and omits some of them. Here the sample spans fewer than 450,000 clones, less than 95% being singletons. Source material: PBMCs or T cells enriched from blood (not recorded which). The receptors derive from a man younger than 30 who had recovered from COVID-19.

The chain is built from TRBV7-2 and TRBJ2-7; TRBD2 matches 8 bases. This CDR3 contains 15 residues. Germline V gives CDR1 SGHTA, CDR2 FQGNSA. J was trimmed by 5 bases and V by 4 bases; bases with no gene match: 10. The DNA of the CDR3 is TGTGCCAGCAGCTCACAACTTATAGCGGGAAACGAGCAGTACTTC. Residues: CASSSQLIAGNEQYF.

This clone has more than one count but fewer than ten. The chain recombines TRBV3-1 (or the pseudogene TRBV3-2) with TRBJ2-2; possible D gene TRBD2, 7 bases. Germline values: CDR1 LGHDT, CDR2 YNNKEL (reference sequence). The CDR3 is 15 amino acids. V was pared by 0 bases and J by 4 bases, with 9 bases between. This chain's CDR3 is CASSQEGGPTGELFF. As DNA, the CDR3 is TGTGCCAGCAGCCAAGAGGGGGGGCCCACCGGGGAGCTGTTTTTT.

This rearrangement joins TRBV11-3 to TRBJ2-1; perhaps TRBD2 as D (7 bases). This CDR3 has 17 amino acids. Trimming took 3 bases from V and 5 from J, leaving 20 bases between them. Germline V gene lookup returns CDR1 SGHNT and CDR2 YENEEA. CDR3 sequence (DNA): TGTGCCAGCAGCTTTGGAGGAAAGAGGGGGGGCAACAATGAGCAGTTCTTC. It encodes CASSFGGKRGGNNEQFF.

The chain is built from TRBV3-1 (or the pseudogene TRBV3-2) and TRBJ2-2, with D hard to call. The V gene's germline CDR1 is LGHDT and CDR2 YNNKEL (reference sequence). The CDR3 contains 14 residues. The ends were cut back, 1 base at V and 5 bases at J, with 8 bases in the middle. The CDR3 protein is CASSQGSLTGELFF. In DNA, the CDR3 is TGTGCCAGCAGCCAAGGTAGTCTAACCGGGGAGCTGTTTTTT.

J is TRBJ2-5 and V is TRBV5-1; 8 bases are a match to TRBD2. The trim removed 7 bases at V and 5 bases at J, leaving 10 bases unmatched. Germline values: CDR1 SGHRS, CDR2 YFSETQ. CDR3 length: 14 residues. The CDR3 DNA reads as TGCGCCAGCGGGGTCGGGAGGGCCCAGGAGACCCAGTACTTC. Translating gives CASGVGRAQETQYF. The full variable domain, completed using reference TRBV5-1 and TRBJ2-5, is KAGVTQTPRYLIKTRGQQVTLSCSPISGHRSVSWYQQTPGQGLQFLFEYFSETQRNKGNFPGRFSGRQFSNSRSEMNVSTLELGDSALYLCASGVGRAQETQYFGPGTRLLVL.

Note on this clone: Sequence at one end of the junction differs from germline and may be a read error. V and J are TRBV5-1 and TRBJ2-7; the D is unclear. The CDR3 spans 12 residues. Looked up from germline, CDR1 is SGHRS and CDR2 is YFSETQ. CDR3: CASSLEPAEPYF. CDR3 DNA: TGCGCCAGCAGCTTGGAACCCGCGGAGCCGTACTTC.

This clone was observed a few times. The rearrangement uses TRBV4-1 and TRBJ1-5, with unresolved D. Germline lookup yields CDR1 MGHRA and CDR2 YSYEKL. This CDR3 is 13 amino acids long. V lost 8 bases to trimming and J lost 7 bases, with 15 bases between them. CDR3 residues: CASGRSLGQPQHF. The CDR3, as DNA: TGCGCCAGCGGGAGGAGCTTGGGCCAGCCCCAGCATTTT.

The chain employs TRBV5-1 and TRBJ2-7, with 13 bases aligning to TRBD2. The CDR3 covers 16 residues. V gave up 0 bases and J gave up 5 bases; unmatched junction bases: 5. Germline CDR1 and CDR2: SGHRS and YFSETQ. The CDR3 coding sequence is TGCGCCAGCAGCTTGGGCGGGACTAGCGGGACGAACGAGCAGTACTTC. Its translation: CASSLGGTSGTNEQYF.

The V and J genes are TRBV6-1 and TRBJ1-6; weak D call: TRBD1 (5 bases). Deletions cut 2 bases from V and 3 bases from J, with 11 bases between. Germline V gives CDR1 MNHNS, CDR2 SASEGT. The CDR3 spans 16 residues. Here the CDR3 reads CASSERQGGYNSPLHF. CDR3 DNA sequence: TGTGCCAGCAGTGAACGGCAGGGTGGCTATAATTCACCCCTCCACTTT.

J is TRBJ2-1 and V is TRBV18; 13 bases align to TRBD2. Germline CDR1 reads KGHSH; CDR2 reads LQKENI. Trimming at V came to 4 bases and at J to 3 bases, leaving 6 bases not matched to a gene. The CDR3 has 17 residues. CDR3 sequence reads: CASSHFGTSGDYNEQFF. The CDR3 DNA sequence: TGTGCCAGCTCACACTTCGGGACTAGCGGGGACTACAATGAGCAGTTCTTC.

This chain uses TRBV2 with TRBJ2-3, with TRBD1 matching over 9 bases. Germline V gene data show CDR1 as SNHLY and CDR2 as FYNNEI. Trimming cost V 6 bases and J 1 base; bases outside gene matches: 8. The CDR3 contains 16 residues. The CDR3 region has the DNA TGTGCCAGCAGCCGACAGGGGGGGCGAGGCACAGATACGCAGTATTTT. Protein: CASSRQGGRGTDTQYF.

The V and J genes are TRBV25-1 and TRBJ2-7, with 8 positions matching TRBD1. CDR3 length: 14 residues. V trimming: 7 bases; J trimming: 2 bases; junction bases outside the gene matches: 7. Germline CDR1 is MGHDK and CDR2 is SYGVNS. Here the CDR3 DNA reads TGTGCCAGCATTGGGACAGGAGGACCCTACGAGCAGTACTTC. Protein sequence: CASIGTGGPYEQYF.

This clone has only one observation. This rearrangement joins TRBV30 to TRBJ2-1; 12 bases match TRBD2. The CDR3 length is 15 residues. Trimming removed 6 bases from V and 10 bases from J; junction bases left unmatched: 13. Per germline, CDR1 GTSNPN and CDR2 SVGIG (reference sequence). The CDR3 sequence: CACSTGLAGGNEQFF. Here the CDR3 DNA reads TGTGCCTGTTCAACAGGCCTAGCGGGAGGGAACGAGCAGTTCTTC.

The V and J genes are TRBV7-8 and TRBJ1-2; weak D call: TRBD1 (5 bases). The CDR3 length is 12 residues. Trimming pared 6 bases from V and 6 bases from J, leaving 11 bases between. The V gene's germline CDR1 is SGHVS and CDR2 FQNEAQ. CDR3 residues: CASRRGGHGYTF. CDR3 coding DNA: TGTGCCAGCAGGAGGGGAGGTCATGGCTACACCTTC.

V and J are TRBV15 and TRBJ2-7; tentative D call: TRBD1 (6 bases). The V end lost 1 base, the J end lost 3 bases, and 10 bases lay between the germline ends. The length of the CDR3 is 14 residues. From germline, CDR1 is LNHNV and CDR2 YYDKDF (reference sequence). CDR3 DNA: TGTGCCACCAGCAGAGGGGACACCCGCTACGAGCAGTACTTC. It encodes CATSRGDTRYEQYF.

The chain couples TRBV9 to TRBJ1-4, with 7 bases matching TRBD1. Germline-derived CDR1 and CDR2 are SGDLS and YYNGEE. V lost 3 bases and J lost 5; bases outside the gene matches: 7. CDR3 length: 15 residues. The CDR3, as DNA: TGTGCCAGCAGCGCGGGGGACAGCCCGAATGAAAAACTGTTTTTT. Its protein is CASSAGDSPNEKLFF.

The gene calls are TRBV27 and TRBJ2-7, with D possibly matching TRBD1 (5 bases). Per the germline V gene, CDR1 is MNHEY and CDR2 is SMNVEV (reference sequence). CDR3 length equals 15 residues. Trimming took off 5 bases at V and 6 bases at J, with 20 bases between the two ends. CDR3 region: CASSGARNPFPEQYF. CDR3 sequence (DNA): TGTGCCAGCAGTGGGGCCAGGAACCCCTTCCCCGAGCAGTACTTC.

The genes are TRBV7-9 and TRBJ1-2; possibly TRBD1 for D (5 bases). Germline-derived CDR1 and CDR2 are SEHNR and FQNEAQ (reference sequence). The CDR3 consists of 13 residues. Trimming cost V 0 bases and J 6 bases, with 8 bases left between them. The CDR3 is CASSLAGRDGYTF. The CDR3 DNA reads as TGTGCCAGCAGCTTAGCGGGCAGGGATGGCTACACCTTC.

The chain employs TRBV28 and TRBJ1-3, with D perhaps TRBD1 (5 bases). The germline V gene encodes CDR1 MDHEN and CDR2 SYDVKM. Trimming left V 7 bases short and J 0 bases short, with 10 bases between. The CDR3 runs 14 residues. CDR3 loop: CASKDSLSGNTIYF. The CDR3 DNA reads as TGTGCCAGCAAAGACAGCCTCTCTGGAAACACCATATATTTT. Using reference TRBV28 and TRBJ1-3 for the parts outside the CDR3, the full variable domain is DVKVTQSSRYLVKRTGEKVFLECVQDMDHENMFWYRQDPGLGLRLIYFSYDVKMKEKGDIPEGYSVSREKKERFSLILESASTNQTSMYLCASKDSLSGNTIYFGEGSWLTVV.